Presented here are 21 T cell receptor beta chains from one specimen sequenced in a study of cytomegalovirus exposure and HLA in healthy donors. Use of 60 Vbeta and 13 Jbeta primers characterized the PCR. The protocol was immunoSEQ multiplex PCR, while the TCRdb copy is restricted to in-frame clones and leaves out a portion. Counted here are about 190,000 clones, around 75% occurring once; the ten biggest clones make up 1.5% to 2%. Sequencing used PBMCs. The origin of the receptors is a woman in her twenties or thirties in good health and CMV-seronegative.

CDR3 sequence: CASSSITGGAGTEAFF. The CDR3 region has the DNA TGTGCCAGCAGTAGCATCACGGGGGGGGCGGGCACTGAAGCTTTCTTT. The chain employs TRBV5-6 and TRBJ1-1, with TRBD1 as a possible D gene (6 bases). The V end lost 5 bases, the J end lost 4 bases, and 21 bases lay between the germline ends. The CDR3 runs 16 residues. CDR1 and CDR2 from the germline V gene are SGHDT and YYEEEE. The full variable domain, its missing parts supplied by reference TRBV5-6 and TRBJ1-1, is DAGVTQSPTHLIKTRGQQVTLRCSPKSGHDTVSWYQQALGQGPQFIFQYYEEEERQRGNFPDRFSGHQFPNYSSELNVNALLLGDSALYLCASSSITGGAGTEAFFGQGTRLTVV.

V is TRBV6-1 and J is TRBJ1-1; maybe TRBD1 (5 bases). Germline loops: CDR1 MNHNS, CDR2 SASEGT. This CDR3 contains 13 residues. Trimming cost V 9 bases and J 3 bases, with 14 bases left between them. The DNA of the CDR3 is TGTGCCAGTTCAGGGTACCATGACACTGAAGCTTTCTTT. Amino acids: CASSGYHDTEAFF.

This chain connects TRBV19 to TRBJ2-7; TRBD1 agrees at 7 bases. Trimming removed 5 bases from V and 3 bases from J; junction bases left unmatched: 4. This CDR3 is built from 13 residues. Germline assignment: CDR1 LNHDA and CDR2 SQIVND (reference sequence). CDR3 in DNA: TGTGCCAGTAGTGTCGGACAGGACTACGAGCAGTACTTC. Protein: CASSVGQDYEQYF.

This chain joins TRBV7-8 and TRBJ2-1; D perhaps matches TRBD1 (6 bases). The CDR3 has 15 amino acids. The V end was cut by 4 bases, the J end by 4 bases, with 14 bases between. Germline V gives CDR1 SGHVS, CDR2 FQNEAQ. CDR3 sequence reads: CASSSQGQIYNEQFF. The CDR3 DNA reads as TGTGCCAGCAGCTCCCAGGGGCAGATATACAATGAGCAGTTCTTC.

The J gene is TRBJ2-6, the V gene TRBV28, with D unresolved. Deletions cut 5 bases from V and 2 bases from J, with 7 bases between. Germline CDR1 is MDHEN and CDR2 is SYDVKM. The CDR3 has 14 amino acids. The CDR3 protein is CASSPFPGANVLTF. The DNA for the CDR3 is TGTGCCAGCAGTCCGTTTCCTGGGGCCAACGTCCTGACTTTC.

For the CDR3, the DNA is TGTGCCAGTAGGACCCTGGCCGGGACAGTCAATCAGCCCCAGCATTTT. It yields the protein CASRTLAGTVNQPQHF. This sequence joins TRBV19 and TRBJ1-5, with 7 positions matching TRBD1. Germline loops: CDR1 LNHDA, CDR2 SQIVND (reference sequence). Trimming at V came to 6 bases and at J to 3 bases, leaving 11 bases not matched to a gene. There are 16 residues in the CDR3.

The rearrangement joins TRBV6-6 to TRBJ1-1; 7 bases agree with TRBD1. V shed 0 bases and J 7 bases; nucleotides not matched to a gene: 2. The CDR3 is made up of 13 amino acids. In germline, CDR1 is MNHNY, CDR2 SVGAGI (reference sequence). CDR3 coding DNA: TGTGCCAGCAGTTACTCGAGGGACAGTGAAGCTTTCTTT. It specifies CASSYSRDSEAFF.

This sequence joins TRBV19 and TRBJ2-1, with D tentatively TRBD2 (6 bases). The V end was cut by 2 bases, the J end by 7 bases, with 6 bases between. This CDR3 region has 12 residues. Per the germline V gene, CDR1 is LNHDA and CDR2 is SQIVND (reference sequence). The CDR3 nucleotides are TGTGCCAGTAGTATACTAGCGAATGAGCAGTTCTTC. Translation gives CASSILANEQFF.

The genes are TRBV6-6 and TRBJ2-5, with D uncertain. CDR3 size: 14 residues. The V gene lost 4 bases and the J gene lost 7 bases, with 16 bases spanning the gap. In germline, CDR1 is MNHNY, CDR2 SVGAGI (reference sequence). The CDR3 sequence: CASSSVERFGTQYF. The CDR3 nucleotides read TGTGCCAGCAGTTCGGTCGAGAGGTTCGGGACCCAGTACTTC.

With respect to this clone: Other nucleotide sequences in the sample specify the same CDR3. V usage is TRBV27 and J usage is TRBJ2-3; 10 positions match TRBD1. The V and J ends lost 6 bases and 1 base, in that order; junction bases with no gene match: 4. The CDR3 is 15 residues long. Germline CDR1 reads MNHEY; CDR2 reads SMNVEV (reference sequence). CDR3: CASRAGTGGTDTQYF. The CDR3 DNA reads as TGTGCCAGCAGGGCCGGGACAGGGGGCACAGATACGCAGTATTTT.

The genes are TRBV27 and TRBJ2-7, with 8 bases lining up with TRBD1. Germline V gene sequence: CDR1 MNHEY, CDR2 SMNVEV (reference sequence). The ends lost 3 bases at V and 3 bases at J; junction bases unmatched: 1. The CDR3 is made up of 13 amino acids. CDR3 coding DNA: TGTGCCAGCAGTTTGGGACAGGACTACGAGCAGTACTTC. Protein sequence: CASSLGQDYEQYF.

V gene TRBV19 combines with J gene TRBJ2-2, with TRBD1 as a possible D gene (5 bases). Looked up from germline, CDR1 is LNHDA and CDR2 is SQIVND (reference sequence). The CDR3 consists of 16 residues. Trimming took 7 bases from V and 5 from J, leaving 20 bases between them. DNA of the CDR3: TGTGCCAGTACCCCTGTGGGCGACAGACAGACCGGGGAGCTGTTTTTT. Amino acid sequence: CASTPVGDRQTGELFF.

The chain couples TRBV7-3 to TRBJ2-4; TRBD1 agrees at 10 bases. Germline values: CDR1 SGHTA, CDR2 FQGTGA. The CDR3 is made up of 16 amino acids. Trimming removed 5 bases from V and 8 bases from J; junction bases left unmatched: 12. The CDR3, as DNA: TGTGCCAGCAGCCGTTCCGGACAGGGGGTTGAGGACATTCAGTACTTC. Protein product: CASSRSGQGVEDIQYF.

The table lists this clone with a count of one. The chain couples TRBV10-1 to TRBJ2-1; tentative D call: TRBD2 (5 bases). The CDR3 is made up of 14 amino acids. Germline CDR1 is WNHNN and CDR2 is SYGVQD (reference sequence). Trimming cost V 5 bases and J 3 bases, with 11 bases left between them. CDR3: CASSPPGVYNEQFF. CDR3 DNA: TGCGCCAGCAGTCCCCCCGGGGTCTACAATGAGCAGTTCTTC.

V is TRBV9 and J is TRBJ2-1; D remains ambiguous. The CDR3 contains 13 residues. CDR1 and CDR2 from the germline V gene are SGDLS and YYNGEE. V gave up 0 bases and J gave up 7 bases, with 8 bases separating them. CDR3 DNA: TGTGCCAGCAGCGTAGTTAACGGGAATGAGCAGTTCTTC. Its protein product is CASSVVNGNEQFF.

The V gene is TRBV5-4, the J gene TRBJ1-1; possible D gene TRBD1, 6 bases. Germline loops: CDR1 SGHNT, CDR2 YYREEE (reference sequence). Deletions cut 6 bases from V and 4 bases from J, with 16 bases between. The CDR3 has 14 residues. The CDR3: CASTSQGGSTEAFF. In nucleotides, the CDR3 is TGTGCCAGCACCTCACAGGGTGGTAGCACTGAAGCTTTCTTT.

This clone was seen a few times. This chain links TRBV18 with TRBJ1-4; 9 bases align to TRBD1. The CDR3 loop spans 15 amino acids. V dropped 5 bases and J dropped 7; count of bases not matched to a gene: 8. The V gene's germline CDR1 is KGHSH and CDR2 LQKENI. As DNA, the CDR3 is TGTGCCAGCTCATCACAGGGGGCGATGTTTGAAAAACTGTTTTTT. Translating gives CASSSQGAMFEKLFF.

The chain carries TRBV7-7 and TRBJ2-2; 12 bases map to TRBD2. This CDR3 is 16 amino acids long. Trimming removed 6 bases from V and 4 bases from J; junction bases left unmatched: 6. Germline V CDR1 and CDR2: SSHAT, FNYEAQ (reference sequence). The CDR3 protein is CASSRGLAGSTGELFF. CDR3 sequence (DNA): TGTGCCAGCAGTCGAGGACTAGCGGGGAGCACCGGGGAGCTGTTTTTT.

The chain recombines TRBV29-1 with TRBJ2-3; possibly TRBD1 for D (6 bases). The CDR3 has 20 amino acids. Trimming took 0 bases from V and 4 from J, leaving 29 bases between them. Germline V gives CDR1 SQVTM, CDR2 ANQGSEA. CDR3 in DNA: TGCAGCGTTGAAGACCGGGGTGGGAAACAGGGCCCCAGGCTTCCAGATACGCAGTATTTT. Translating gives CSVEDRGGKQGPRLPDTQYF.

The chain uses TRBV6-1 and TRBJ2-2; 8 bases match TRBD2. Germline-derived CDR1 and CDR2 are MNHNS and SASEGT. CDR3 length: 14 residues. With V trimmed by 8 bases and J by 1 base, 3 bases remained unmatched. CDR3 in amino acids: CASPSGGNTGELFF. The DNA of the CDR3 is TGTGCCAGCCCCAGCGGGGGGAACACCGGGGAGCTGTTTTTT.

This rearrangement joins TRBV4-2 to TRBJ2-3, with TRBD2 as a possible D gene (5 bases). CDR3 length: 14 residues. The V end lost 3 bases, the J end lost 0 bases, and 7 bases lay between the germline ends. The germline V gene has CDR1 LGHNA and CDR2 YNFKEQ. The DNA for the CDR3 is TGTGCCAGCAGCCAGAGGACTAGCACAGATACGCAGTATTTT. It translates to CASSQRTSTDTQYF.